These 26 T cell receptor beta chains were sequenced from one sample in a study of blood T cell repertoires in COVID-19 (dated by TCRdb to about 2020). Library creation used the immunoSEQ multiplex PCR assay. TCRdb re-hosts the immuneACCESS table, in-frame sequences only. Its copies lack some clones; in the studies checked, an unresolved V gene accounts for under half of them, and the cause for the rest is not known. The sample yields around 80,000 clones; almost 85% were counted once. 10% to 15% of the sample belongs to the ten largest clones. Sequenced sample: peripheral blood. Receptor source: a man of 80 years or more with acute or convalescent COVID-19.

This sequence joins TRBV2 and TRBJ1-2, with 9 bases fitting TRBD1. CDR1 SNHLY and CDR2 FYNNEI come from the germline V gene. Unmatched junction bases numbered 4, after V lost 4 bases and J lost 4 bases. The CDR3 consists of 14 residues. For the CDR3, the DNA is TGTGCCAGCAGTGTAGGGGGACAGGGCTATGGCTACACCTTC. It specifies CASSVGGQGYGYTF.

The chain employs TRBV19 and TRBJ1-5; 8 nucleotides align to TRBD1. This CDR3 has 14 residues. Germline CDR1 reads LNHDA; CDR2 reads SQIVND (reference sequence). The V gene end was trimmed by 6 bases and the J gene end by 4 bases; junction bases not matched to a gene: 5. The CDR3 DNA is TGTGCCAGTAGCCAACAGGGGGGTAATCAGCCCCAGCATTTT. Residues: CASSQQGGNQPQHF.

The CDR3 DNA sequence: TGCAGCGTTGCTGTTCTTTATGGCTACACCTTC. Residues: CSVAVLYGYTF. V and J are TRBV29-1 and TRBJ1-2; D is uncertain. Germline assignment: CDR1 SQVTM and CDR2 ANQGSEA. V lost 4 bases to trimming and J lost 5 bases, with 8 bases between them. CDR3 length: 11 residues.

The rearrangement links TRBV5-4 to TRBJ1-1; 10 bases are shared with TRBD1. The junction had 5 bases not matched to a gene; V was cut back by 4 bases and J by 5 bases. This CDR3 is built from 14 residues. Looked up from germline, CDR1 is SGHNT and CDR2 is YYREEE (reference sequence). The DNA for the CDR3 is TGTGCCAGCAGCGCCGGGACAGGGGTGACTGAAGCTTTCTTT. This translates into CASSAGTGVTEAFF. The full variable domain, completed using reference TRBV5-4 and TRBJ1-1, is ETGVTQSPTHLIKTRGQQVTLRCSSQSGHNTVSWYQQALGQGPQFIFQYYREEENGRGNFPPRFSGLQFPNYSSELNVNALELDDSALYLCASSAGTGVTEAFFGQGTRLTVV.

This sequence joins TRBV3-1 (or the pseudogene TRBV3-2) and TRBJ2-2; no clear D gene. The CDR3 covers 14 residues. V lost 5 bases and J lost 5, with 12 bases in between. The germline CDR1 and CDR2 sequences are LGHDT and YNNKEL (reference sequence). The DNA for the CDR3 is TGTGCCAGCAGCTCGACATTTGAAACCGGGGAGCTGTTTTTT. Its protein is CASSSTFETGELFF.

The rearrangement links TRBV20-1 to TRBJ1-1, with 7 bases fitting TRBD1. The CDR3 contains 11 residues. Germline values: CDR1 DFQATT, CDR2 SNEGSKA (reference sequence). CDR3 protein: CGTDMNTEAFF. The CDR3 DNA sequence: TGCGGGACAGATATGAACACTGAAGCTTTCTTT.

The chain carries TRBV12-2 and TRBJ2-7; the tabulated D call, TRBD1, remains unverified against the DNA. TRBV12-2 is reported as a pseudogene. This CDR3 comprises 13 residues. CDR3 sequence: CASRSGHRGPEYF. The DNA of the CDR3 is TGTGCAAGTCGCTCGGGACACAGGGGGCCGGAGTACTTC.

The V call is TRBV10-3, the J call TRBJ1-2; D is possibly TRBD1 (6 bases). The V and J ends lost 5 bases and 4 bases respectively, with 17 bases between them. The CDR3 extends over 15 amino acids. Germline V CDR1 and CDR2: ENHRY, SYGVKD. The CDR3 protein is CAISSLRDTSYGYTF. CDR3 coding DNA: TGTGCCATCAGTTCCCTACGGGACACCAGCTATGGCTACACCTTC.

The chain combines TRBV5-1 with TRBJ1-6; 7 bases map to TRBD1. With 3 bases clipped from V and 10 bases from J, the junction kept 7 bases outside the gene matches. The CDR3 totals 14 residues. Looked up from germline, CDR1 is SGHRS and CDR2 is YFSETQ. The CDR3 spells CASSSGTVVSPLHF. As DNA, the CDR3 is TGCGCCAGCAGCTCCGGGACAGTAGTGTCACCCCTCCACTTT.

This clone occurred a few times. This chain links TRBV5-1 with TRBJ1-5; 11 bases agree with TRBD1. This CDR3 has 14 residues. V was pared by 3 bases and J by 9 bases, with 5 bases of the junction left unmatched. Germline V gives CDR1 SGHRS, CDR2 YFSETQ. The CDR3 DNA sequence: TGCGCCAGCAGCTCCGGGACAGGGGGGAGGCCCCAGCATTTT. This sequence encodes CASSSGTGGRPQHF.

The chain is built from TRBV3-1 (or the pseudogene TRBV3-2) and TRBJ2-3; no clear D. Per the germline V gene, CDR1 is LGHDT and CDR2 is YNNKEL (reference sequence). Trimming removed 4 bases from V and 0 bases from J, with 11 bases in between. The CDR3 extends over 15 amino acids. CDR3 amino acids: CASSLMAASTDTQYF. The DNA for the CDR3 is TGTGCCAGCAGCCTAATGGCGGCAAGCACAGATACGCAGTATTTT.

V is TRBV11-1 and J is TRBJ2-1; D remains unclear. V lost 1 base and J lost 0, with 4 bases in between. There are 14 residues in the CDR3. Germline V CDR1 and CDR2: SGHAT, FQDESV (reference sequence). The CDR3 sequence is CASSLVSSYNEQFF. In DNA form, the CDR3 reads TGTGCCAGCAGCTTAGTCAGCTCCTACAATGAGCAGTTCTTC. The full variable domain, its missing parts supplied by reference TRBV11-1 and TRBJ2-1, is EAEVAQSPRYKITEKSQAVAFWCDPISGHATLYWYRQILGQGPELLVQFQDESVVDDSQLPKDRFSAERLKGVDSTLKIQPAELGDSAMYLCASSLVSSYNEQFFGPGTRLTVL.

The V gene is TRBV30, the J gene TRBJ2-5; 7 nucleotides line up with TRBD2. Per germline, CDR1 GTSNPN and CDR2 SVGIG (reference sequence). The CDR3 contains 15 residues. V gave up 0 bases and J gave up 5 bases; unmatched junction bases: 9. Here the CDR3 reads CAWSVPAGLGETQYF. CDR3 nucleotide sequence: TGTGCCTGGAGTGTTCCAGCGGGGCTGGGGGAGACCCAGTACTTC.

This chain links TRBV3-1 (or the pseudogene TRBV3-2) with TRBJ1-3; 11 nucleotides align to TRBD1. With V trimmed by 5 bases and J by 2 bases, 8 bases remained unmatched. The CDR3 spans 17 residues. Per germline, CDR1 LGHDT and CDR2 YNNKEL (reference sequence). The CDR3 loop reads CASSYTGGQGAGNTIYF. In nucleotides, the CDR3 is TGTGCCAGCAGCTATACGGGGGGACAGGGGGCTGGAAACACCATATATTTT.

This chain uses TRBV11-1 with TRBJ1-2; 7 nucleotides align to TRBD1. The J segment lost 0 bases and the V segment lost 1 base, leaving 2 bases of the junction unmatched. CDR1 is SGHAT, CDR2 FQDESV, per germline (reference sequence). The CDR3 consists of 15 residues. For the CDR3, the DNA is TGTGCCAGCAGCTTAGTTGGGACAGCTAACTATGGCTACACCTTC. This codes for CASSLVGTANYGYTF.

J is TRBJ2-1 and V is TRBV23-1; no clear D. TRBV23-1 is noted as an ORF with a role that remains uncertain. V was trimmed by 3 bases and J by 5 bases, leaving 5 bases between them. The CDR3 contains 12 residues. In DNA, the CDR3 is TGCGCCAGCAGTCACTCTGACAATGAGCAGTTCTTC. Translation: CASSHSDNEQFF.

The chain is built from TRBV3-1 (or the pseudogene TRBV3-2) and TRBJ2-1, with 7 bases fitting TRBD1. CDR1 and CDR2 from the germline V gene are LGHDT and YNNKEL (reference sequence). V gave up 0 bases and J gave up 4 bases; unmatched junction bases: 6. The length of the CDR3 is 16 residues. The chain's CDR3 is CASSQEGGQAYNEQFF. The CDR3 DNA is TGTGCCAGCAGCCAAGAGGGTGGACAGGCATACAATGAGCAGTTCTTC.

CDR3 sequence (DNA): TGTGCCAGCGGAGGACAGGCGAACACTGAAGCTTTCTTT. Protein: CASGGQANTEAFF. The rearrangement uses TRBV2 and TRBJ1-1; TRBD1 matches 7 bases. V shed 8 bases, J shed 1 base, and the junction held 4 bases outside the gene matches. Germline V lookup: CDR1 SNHLY, CDR2 FYNNEI. The CDR3 covers 13 residues.

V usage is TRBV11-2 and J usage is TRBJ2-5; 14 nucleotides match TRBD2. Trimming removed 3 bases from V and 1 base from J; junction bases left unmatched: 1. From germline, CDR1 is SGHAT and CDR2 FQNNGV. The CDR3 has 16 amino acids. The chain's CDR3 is CASSFGLAGGQETQYF. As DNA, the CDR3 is TGTGCCAGCAGCTTCGGACTAGCGGGGGGCCAAGAGACCCAGTACTTC.

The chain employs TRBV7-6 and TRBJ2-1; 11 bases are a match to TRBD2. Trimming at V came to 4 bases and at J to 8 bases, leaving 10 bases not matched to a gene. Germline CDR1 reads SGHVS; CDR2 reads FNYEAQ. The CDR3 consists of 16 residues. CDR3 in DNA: TGTGCCAGCAGCTCGATAGCGGGGGGGCCCGGCGATGAGCAGTTCTTC. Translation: CASSSIAGGPGDEQFF.

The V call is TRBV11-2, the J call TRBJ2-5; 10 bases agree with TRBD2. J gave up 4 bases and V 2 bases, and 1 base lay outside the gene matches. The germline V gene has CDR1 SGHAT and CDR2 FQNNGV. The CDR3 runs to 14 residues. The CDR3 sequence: CASSLTSGVETQYF. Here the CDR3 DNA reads TGTGCCAGCAGCTTAACTAGCGGGGTAGAGACCCAGTACTTC.

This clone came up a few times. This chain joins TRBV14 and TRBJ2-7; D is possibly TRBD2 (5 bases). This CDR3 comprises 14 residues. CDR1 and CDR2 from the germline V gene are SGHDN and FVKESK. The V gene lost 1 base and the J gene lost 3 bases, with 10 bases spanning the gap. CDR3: CASSQAGVFYEQYF. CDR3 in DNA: TGTGCCAGCAGCCAAGCCGGGGTTTTCTACGAGCAGTACTTC.

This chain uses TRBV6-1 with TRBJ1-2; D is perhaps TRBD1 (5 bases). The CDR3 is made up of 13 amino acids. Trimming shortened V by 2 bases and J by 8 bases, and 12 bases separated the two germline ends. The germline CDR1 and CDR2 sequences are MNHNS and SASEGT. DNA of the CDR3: TGTGCCAGCAGTGAAAGGCAGGGATTCGGCTACACCTTC. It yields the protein CASSERQGFGYTF.

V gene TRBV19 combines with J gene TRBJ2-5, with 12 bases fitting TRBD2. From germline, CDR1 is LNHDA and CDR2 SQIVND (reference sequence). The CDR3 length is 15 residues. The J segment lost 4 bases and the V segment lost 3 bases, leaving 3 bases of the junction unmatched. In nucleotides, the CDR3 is TGTGCCAGTAGTATGGGACTAGCGGGTCCAGAGACCCAGTACTTC. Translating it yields CASSMGLAGPETQYF.

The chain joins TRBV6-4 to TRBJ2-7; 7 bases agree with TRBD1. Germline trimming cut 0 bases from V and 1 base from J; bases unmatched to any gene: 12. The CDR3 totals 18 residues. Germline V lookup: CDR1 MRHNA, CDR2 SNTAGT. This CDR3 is CASSDSVPVTGLSYEQYF. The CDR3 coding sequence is TGTGCCAGCAGTGACTCCGTCCCGGTGACAGGGTTGTCCTACGAGCAGTACTTC.

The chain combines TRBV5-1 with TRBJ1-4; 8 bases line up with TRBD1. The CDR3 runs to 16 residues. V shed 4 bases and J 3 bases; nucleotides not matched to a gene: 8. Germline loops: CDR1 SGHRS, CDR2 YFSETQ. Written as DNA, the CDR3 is TGCGCCAGCAGCCCGGGACAGGTTAATTCTAATGAAAAACTGTTTTTT. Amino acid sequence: CASSPGQVNSNEKLFF.